This TCR beta chain was recorded in a study of T cells after posttransplantation cyclophosphamide. Study results and caveats: Recipient CMV seropositivity and CMV reactivation strongly tracked TRB clonality. TRB overlap between skin or GI tissue T cells and blood was limited. Later blood repertoires were often dominated by clones from the donor CD8+ memory compartment.

Clones were read by immunoSEQ multiplex PCR, and TCRdb kept only the in-frame ones, dropping some. The sample consists of some 1,700 clones, over 70% of them appearing once. A word on this clone: Its specificity is unknown.

This CDR3 region has 14 residues. V shed 0 bases and J shed 4 bases, with 12 bases lying between them. Germline V gene data show CDR1 as SQVTM and CDR2 as ANQGSEA. The rearrangement links TRBV29-1 to TRBJ2-5; D might be TRBD2 (6 bases). The receptor's source is a woman between 45 and 60 years old in good health and a related stem cell transplant donor. Source material: CD8+ T cells sorted from bone marrow. CDR3 region: CSVEDYTSSETQYF. Here the CDR3 DNA reads TGCAGCGTTGAAGATTACACTAGCTCAGAGACCCAGTACTTC.